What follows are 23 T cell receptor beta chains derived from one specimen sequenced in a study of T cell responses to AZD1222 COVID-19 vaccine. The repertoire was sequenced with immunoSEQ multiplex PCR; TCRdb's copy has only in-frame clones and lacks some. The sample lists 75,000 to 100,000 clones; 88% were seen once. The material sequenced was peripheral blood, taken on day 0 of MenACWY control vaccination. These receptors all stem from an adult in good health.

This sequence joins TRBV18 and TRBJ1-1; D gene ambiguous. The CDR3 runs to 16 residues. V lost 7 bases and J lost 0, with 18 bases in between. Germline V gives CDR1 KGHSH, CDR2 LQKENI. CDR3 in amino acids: CASLQGGGFMNTEAFF. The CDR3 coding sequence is TGTGCCAGCTTACAAGGAGGCGGTTTCATGAACACTGAAGCTTTCTTT.

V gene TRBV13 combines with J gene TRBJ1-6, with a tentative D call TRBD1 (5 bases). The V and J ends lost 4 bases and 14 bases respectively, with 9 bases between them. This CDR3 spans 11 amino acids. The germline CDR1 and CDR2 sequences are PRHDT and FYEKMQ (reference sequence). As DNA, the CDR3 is TGTGCCAGCAGCTGGGGGTCTTCCCTCCACTTT. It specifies CASSWGSSLHF. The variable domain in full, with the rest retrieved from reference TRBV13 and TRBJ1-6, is AAGVIQSPRHLIKEKRETATLKCYPIPRHDTVYWYQQGPGQDPQFLISFYEKMQSDKGSIPDRFSAQQFSDYHSELNMSSLELGDSALYFCASSWGSSLHFGNGTRLTVT.

In nucleotides, the CDR3 is TGTGCCAGCTCACCCGGGACACCTAACTCTGGGGCCAACGTCCTGACTTTC. This sequence encodes CASSPGTPNSGANVLTF. The V gene is TRBV18, the J gene TRBJ2-6, with a weak D call TRBD1 (6 bases). V was pared by 3 bases and J by 0 bases, with 12 bases between. The length of the CDR3 is 17 residues. Germline V gene data show CDR1 as KGHSH and CDR2 as LQKENI.

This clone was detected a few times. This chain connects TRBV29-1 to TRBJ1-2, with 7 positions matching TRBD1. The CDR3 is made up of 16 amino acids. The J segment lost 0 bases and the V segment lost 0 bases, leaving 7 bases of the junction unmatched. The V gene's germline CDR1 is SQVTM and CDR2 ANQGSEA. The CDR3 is CSVEDRTGPTNYGYTF. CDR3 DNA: TGCAGCGTTGAAGACAGGACAGGACCTACTAACTATGGCTACACCTTC.

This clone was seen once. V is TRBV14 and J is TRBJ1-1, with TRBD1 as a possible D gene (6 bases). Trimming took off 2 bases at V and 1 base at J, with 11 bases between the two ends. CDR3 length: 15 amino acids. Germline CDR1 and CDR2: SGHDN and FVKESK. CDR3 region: CASSQPDRWNTEAFF. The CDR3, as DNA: TGTGCCAGCAGCCAACCGGACAGATGGAACACTGAAGCTTTCTTT.

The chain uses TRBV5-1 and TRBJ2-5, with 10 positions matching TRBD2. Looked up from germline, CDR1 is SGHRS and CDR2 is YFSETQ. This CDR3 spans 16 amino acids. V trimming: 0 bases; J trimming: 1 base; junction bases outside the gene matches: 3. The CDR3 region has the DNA TGCGCCAGCAGCTTGGGATCTAGCGGGGGCCAAGAGACCCAGTACTTC. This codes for CASSLGSSGGQETQYF.

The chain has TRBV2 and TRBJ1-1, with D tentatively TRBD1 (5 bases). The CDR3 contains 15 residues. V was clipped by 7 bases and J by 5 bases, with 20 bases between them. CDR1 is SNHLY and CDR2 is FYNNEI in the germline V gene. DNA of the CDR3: TGTGCCAGCAACTCGGGACGGGGAGGAGGTACTGAAGCTTTCTTT. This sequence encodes CASNSGRGGGTEAFF.

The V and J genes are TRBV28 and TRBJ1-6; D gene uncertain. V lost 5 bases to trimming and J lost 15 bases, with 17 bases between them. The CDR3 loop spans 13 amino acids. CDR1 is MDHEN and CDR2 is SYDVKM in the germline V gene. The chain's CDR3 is CASSGPDGLFLHF. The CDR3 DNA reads TGTGCCAGCAGTGGCCCGGACGGGCTTTTCCTCCACTTT.

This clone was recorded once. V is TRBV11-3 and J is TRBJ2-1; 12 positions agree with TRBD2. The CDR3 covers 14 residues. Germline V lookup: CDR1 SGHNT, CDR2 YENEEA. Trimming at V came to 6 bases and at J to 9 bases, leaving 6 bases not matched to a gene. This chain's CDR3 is CASRSSGGAGEQFF. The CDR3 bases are TGTGCCAGCAGATCTAGCGGGGGGGCCGGTGAGCAGTTCTTC.

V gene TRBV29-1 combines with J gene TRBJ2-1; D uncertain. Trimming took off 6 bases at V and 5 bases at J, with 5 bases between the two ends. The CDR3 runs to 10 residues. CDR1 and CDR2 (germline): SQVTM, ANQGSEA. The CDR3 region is CSVGHNEQFF. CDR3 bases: TGCAGCGTGGGCCACAATGAGCAGTTCTTC.

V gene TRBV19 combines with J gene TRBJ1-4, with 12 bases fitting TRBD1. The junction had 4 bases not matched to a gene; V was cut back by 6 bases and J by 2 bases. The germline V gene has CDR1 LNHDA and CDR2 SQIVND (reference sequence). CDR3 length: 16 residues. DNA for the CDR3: TGTGCCAGTAGGGGACAGGGGGCATTCACTAATGAAAAACTGTTTTTT. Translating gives CASRGQGAFTNEKLFF.

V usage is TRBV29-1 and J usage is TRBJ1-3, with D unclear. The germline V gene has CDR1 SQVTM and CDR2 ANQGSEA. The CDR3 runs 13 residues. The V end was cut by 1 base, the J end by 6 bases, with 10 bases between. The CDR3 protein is CSVEGASQNTIYF. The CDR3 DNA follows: TGCAGCGTTGAAGGGGCTAGTCAAAACACCATATATTTT.

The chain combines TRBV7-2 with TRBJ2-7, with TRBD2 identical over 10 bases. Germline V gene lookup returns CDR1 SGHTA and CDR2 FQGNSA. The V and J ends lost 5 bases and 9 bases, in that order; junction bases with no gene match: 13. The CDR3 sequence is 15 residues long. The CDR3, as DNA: TGTGCCAGCAGCGTTACTAGCGGGGACCGGCGCGGGCAGTACTTC. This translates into CASSVTSGDRRGQYF.

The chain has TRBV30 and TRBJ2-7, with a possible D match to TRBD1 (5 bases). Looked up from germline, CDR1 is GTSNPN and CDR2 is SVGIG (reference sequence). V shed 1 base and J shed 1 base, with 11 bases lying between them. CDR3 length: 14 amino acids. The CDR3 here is CAWSGQGDSYEQYF. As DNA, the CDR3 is TGTGCCTGGAGTGGACAAGGGGATTCCTACGAGCAGTACTTC.

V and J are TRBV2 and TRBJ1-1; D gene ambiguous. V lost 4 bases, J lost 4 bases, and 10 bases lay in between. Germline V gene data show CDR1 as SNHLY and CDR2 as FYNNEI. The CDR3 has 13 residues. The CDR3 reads CASSGSSGTEAFF. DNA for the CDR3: TGTGCCAGCAGTGGGTCCTCAGGCACTGAAGCTTTCTTT.

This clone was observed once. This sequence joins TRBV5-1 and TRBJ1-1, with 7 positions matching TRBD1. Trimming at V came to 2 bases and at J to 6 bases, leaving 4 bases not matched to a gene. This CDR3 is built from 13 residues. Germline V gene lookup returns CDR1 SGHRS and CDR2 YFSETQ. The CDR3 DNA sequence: TGCGCCAGCAGCTTCGGGGACAGCCCTGAAGCTTTCTTT. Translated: CASSFGDSPEAFF.

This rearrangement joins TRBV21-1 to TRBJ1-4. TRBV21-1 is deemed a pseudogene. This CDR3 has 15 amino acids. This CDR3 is CASSKRNALEEKLFF. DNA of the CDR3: TGTGCCAGCAGCAAAAGAAACGCCTTGGAGGAAAAACTGTTTTTT.

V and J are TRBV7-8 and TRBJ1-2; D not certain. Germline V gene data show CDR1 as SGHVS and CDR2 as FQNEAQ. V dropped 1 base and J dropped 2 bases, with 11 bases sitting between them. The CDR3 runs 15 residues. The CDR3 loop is CASSLELRKNYGYTF. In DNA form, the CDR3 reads TGTGCCAGCAGCTTAGAGTTACGGAAAAACTATGGCTACACCTTC.

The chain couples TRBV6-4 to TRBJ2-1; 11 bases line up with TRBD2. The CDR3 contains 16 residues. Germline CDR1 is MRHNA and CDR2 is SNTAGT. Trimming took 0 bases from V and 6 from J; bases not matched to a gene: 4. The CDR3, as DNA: TGTGCCAGCAGTGACTCTAGCGGGGGGGTCCTCAATGAGCAGTTCTTC. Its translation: CASSDSSGGVLNEQFF.

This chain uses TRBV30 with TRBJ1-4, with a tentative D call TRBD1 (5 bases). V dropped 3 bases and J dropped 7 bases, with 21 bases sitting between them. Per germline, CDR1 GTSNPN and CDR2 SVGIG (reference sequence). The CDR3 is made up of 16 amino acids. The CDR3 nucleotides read TGTGCCTGGAGCACCACCCGAAGGGGACGTTCTGAAAAACTGTTTTTT. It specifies CAWSTTRRGRSEKLFF.

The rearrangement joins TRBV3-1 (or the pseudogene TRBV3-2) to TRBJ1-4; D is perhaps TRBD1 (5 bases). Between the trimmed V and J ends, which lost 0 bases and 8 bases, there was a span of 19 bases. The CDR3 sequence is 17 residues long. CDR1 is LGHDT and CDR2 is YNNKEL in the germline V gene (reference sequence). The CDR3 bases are TGTGCCAGCAGCCAAGATCACGCAGGACTCCAGGGAGAAAAACTGTTTTTT. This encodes CASSQDHAGLQGEKLFF.

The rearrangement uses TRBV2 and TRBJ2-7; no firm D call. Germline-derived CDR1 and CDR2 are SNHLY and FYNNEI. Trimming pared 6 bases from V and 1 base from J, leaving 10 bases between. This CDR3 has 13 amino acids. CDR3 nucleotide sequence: TGTGCCAGCAGGACCGACGGGTCCTACGAGCAGTACTTC. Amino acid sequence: CASRTDGSYEQYF.

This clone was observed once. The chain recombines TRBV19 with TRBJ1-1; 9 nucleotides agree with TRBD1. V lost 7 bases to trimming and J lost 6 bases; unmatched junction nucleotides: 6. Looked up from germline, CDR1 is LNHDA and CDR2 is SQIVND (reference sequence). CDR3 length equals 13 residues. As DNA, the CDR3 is TGTGCCAGTAAGCCTACAGGGGGCTCTGAAGCTTTCTTT. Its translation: CASKPTGGSEAFF.